Listed below are T cell receptor beta chains from one sample, sequenced in a study of shared clonotypes between healthy human individuals. Only in-frame clones appear in the TCRdb table, and some are missing; sequencing was by immunoSEQ multiplex PCR. The sample gives approximately 2.4 million clones, roughly 95% of which show up once; roughly 0.13% is in the top ten. The material sequenced was naive CD4+ T cells sorted from blood. The receptor set was obtained from a man aged 18-30 years in good health. Each CDR3 is given with its conserved first and last residue. Each record gives: J gene, clone size, V gene, D gene, CDR3 protein, CDR3 DNA. A D gene is named only where the DNA matches it firmly. Where a row states a size, it is once, few, many or the class of an expanded clone; other rows omit it.

>TRBJ2-2|-|TRBV30|TRBD2
CARDRRGASGELFF
TGTGCCAGGGATAGGCGGGGGGCTTCCGGGGAGCTGTTTTTT
>TRBJ2-7|-|TRBV10-3|TRBD1
CASLGTGSYEQYF
TGTGCCTCTCTAGGGACAGGGTCCTACGAGCAGTACTTC
>TRBJ1-3|few|TRBV11-2|-
CASSFYSGNTIYF
TGTGCCAGCAGCTTCTACTCTGGAAACACCATATATTTT
>TRBJ2-7|-|TRBV2|-
CASSRQRYEQYF
TGTGCCAGCAGTCGACAACGTTACGAGCAGTACTTC
>TRBJ1-2|-|TRBV6-1|-
CASRLTVVPRGYTF
TGTGCCAGCAGACTGACAGTCGTCCCGAGGGGCTACACCTTC
>TRBJ2-1|-|TRBV5-1|-
CASSLLSGTGRLAGYNEQFF
TGCGCCAGCAGCTTGTTATCCGGGACAGGGCGACTAGCGGGTTACAATGAGCAGTTCTTC
>TRBJ2-5|once|TRBV7-2|TRBD2
CASSPDAGGRETQYF
TGTGCCAGCAGCCCTGACGCGGGAGGTCGGGAGACCCAGTACTTC
>TRBJ1-5|-|TRBV29-1|-
CSVRSGEQPQHF
TGCAGCGTTCGGTCAGGGGAACAGCCCCAGCATTTT
>TRBJ2-2|-|TRBV10-3|-
CAIAPGQGIGELFF
TGTGCCATCGCCCCAGGGCAGGGGATAGGGGAGCTGTTTTTT
>TRBJ2-7|-|TRBV7-2|TRBD1
CASSPDRGAREQYF
TGTGCCAGCAGCCCTGACAGGGGAGCGAGGGAGCAGTACTTC
>TRBJ2-1|-|TRBV18|TRBD2
CASSSSLAGGNNEQFF
TGTGCCAGCTCATCCTCTCTAGCGGGCGGTAACAATGAGCAGTTCTTC